These T cell receptor beta chains were read from a single sample in a study of beta chain features in type 1 diabetes. Assay used: immunoSEQ multiplex PCR; TCRdb lists only in-frame clones, some missing. Of about 240,000 clones listed, 25% to 30% were seen once; the top ten hold roughly 4%. Sequencing was carried out using central memory CD4+ T cells from blood. Source of these receptors: a man in his thirties or forties in good health. Each CDR3 is given with its conserved first and last residue. D genes are given only for firm matches. The size entry is marked missing in some rows and otherwise reads once, few, many or a size class.

size,J,D,V,DNA,CDR3
once,TRBJ2-7,NA,TRBV7-6,TGTGCCAGCAGCTTAGCGTCAGCCTTCTCCTACGAGCAGTACTTC,CASSLASAFSYEQYF
few,TRBJ1-5,NA,TRBV15,TGTGCCACCAGCCGCTCCTCCCCCAGCAATCAGCCCCAGCATTTT,CATSRSSPSNQPQHF
NA,TRBJ2-3,TRBD2,TRBV28,TGTGCCAGCACTCCTAGTGCGGGACTAGCGGGAGAAGATACGCAGTATTTT,CASTPSAGLAGEDTQYF
NA,TRBJ2-2,TRBD2,TRBV10-1,TGCGCCAGCAGTGTGAAAGAAGCGGGAGTAGCCGGGGAGCTGTTTTTT,CASSVKEAGVAGELFF
NA,TRBJ2-5,TRBD2,TRBV4-2,TGTGCCAGCAGCCAACTCACCAGCGGGAGGGGGGAGACCCAGTACTTC,CASSQLTSGRGETQYF
few,TRBJ1-6,NA,TRBV7-2,TGTGCCAGCAGCTTCAGCGTCGGCAGGGCGAATTCACCCCTCCACTTT,CASSFSVGRANSPLHF
NA,TRBJ2-3,NA,TRBV2,TGTGCCAGCTCTCCCCGGCGAAGCACAGATACGCAGTATTTT,CASSPRRSTDTQYF
NA,TRBJ2-7,TRBD1,TRBV2,TGTGCCAGCTGGGGACAGGGGACGGTGCAGTACTTC,CASWGQGTVQYF
NA,TRBJ2-6,TRBD1,TRBV4-3,TGCGCCAGCAGCCCCGGACAGGTGGGGGCCAACGTCCTGACTTTC,CASSPGQVGANVLTF
few,TRBJ2-1,TRBD1,TRBV5-4,TGTGCCAGCAGCCAGCATACAGGGGCTAACAATGAGCAGTTCTTC,CASSQHTGANNEQFF
NA,TRBJ1-5,TRBD1,TRBV18,TGTGCCAGCTCACCGACAGGGGGTAACGGTCAGCCCCAGCATTTT,CASSPTGGNGQPQHF
few,TRBJ2-5,TRBD2,TRBV5-4,TGTGCCAGCAGCTTCGGGGGGACTACGTCAAAAGAGACCCAGTACTTC,CASSFGGTTSKETQYF
NA,TRBJ1-1,NA,TRBV5-4,TGTGCCAGCAGCTTTTTATCTTCGAGGAACACTGAAGCTTTCTTT,CASSFLSSRNTEAFF
few,TRBJ2-1,NA,TRBV14,TGTGCCAGCAGCCAAGGGTCGGCTTACAATGAGCAGTTCTTC,CASSQGSAYNEQFF
few,TRBJ2-1,TRBD1,TRBV18,TGTGCCAGCTCACCAGCTGGGACAGGGGTTGGGAATGAGCAGTTCTTC,CASSPAGTGVGNEQFF
NA,TRBJ2-7,TRBD1,TRBV9,TGTGCCAGCAGGGCAGGGGGCGCATCTGGCCGGCAGTACTTC,CASRAGGASGRQYF
NA,TRBJ2-5,TRBD1,TRBV2,TGTGCCAGCAGCGAAGGGACAGGGTCTTTCCAAGAGACCCAGTACTTC,CASSEGTGSFQETQYF
NA,TRBJ2-3,TRBD2,TRBV7-2,TGTGCCAGCAGCTTGCGCTTAGCGGGGGGTAGCACAGATACGCAGTATTTT,CASSLRLAGGSTDTQYF
NA,TRBJ1-1,NA,TRBV27,TGTGCCAGCAACCATGAGCAGGGAAGGCCTGAAGCTTTCTTT,CASNHEQGRPEAFF
few,TRBJ2-5,NA,TRBV27,TGTGCCAGCAGCCTAAGTGGAGTCGGGTGGGAGACCCAGTACTTC,CASSLSGVGWETQYF
few,TRBJ2-1,TRBD2,TRBV7-2,TGTGCCAGCAGCCGGACTAGCGGGATCTACAATGAGCAGTTCTTC,CASSRTSGIYNEQFF
NA,TRBJ2-3,NA,TRBV20-1,TGCAGTGCGCCTCTATCAGATACGCAGTATTTT,CSAPLSDTQYF
few,TRBJ2-3,NA,TRBV27,TGTGCCAGCAGTGTTGGTTGGGGACGAAAGGATGGGACAGATACGCAGTATTTT,CASSVGWGRKDGTDTQYF
NA,TRBJ2-5,NA,TRBV30,TGTGCCTGGTCCCTGATGGTAGCAGAGACCCAGTACTTC,CAWSLMVAETQYF
NA,TRBJ2-4,NA,TRBV18,TGTGCCAGCTCACCGTCTACCCAGGGAGCCAAAAACATTCAGTACTTC,CASSPSTQGAKNIQYF
once,TRBJ2-3,NA,TRBV9,TGTGCCAGCAGCGTCCTCGTGGCTAGCGGCACAGATACGCAGTATTTT,CASSVLVASGTDTQYF
NA,TRBJ2-7,TRBD2,TRBV30,TGTGCCTGGAGTCGGGGGGGAAGCTACGAGCAGTACTTC,CAWSRGGSYEQYF
few,TRBJ2-3,NA,TRBV5-4,TGTGCCAGCAGCCAACCCGGAGCTGTAACAGATACGCAGTATTTT,CASSQPGAVTDTQYF